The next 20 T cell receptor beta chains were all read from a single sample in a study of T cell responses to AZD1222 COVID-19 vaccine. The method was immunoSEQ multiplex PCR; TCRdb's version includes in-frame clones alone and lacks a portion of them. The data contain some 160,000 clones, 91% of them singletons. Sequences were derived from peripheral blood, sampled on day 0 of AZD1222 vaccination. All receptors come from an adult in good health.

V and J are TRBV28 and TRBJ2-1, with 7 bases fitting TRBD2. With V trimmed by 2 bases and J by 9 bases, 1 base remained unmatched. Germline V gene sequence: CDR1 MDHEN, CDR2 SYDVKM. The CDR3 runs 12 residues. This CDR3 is CASSLLAVEQFF. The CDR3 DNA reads TGTGCCAGCAGTTTACTAGCGGTTGAGCAGTTCTTC.

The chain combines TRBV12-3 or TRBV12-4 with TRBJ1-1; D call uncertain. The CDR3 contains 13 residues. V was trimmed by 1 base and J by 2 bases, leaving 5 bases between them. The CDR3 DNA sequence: TGTGCCAGCAGTTTAGGCTTCAACACTGAAGCTTTCTTT. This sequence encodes CASSLGFNTEAFF.

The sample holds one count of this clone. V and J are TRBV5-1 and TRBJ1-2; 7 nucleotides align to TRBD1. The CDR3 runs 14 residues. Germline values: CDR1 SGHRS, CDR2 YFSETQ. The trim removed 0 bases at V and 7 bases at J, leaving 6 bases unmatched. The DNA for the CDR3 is TGCGCCAGCAGCTTGGATGTAGGGGGCTCTGGCTACACCTTC. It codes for CASSLDVGGSGYTF.

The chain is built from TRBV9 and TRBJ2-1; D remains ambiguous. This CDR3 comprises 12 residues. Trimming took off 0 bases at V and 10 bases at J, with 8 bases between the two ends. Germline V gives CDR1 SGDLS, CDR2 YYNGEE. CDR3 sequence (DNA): TGTGCCAGCAGCGTAGTTGAAAAAGAGCAGTTCTTC. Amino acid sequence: CASSVVEKEQFF.

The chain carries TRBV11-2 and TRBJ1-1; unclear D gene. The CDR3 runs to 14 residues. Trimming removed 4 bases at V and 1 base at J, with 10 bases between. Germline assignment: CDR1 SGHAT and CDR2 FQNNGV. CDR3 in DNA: TGTGCCAGCAGCTCTTATTCGAGGAACACTGAAGCTTTCTTT. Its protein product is CASSSYSRNTEAFF.

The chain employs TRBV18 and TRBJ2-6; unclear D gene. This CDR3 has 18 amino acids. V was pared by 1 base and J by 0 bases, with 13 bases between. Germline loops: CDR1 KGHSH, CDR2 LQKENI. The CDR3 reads CASSPLSPQSSGANVLTF. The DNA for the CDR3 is TGTGCCAGCTCACCACTTTCACCGCAAAGCTCTGGGGCCAACGTCCTGACTTTC.

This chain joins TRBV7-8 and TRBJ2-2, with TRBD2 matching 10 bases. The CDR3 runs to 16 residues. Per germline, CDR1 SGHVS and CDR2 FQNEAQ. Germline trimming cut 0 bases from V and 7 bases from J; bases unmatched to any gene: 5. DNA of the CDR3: TGTGCCAGCAGCTTAGCGCCCCTAGCGGGAGTCGGGGAGCTGTTTTTT. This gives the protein CASSLAPLAGVGELFF.

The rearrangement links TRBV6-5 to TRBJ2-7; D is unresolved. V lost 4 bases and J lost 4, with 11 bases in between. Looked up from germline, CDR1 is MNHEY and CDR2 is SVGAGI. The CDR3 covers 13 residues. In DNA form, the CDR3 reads TGTGCCAGCAGTTCCCCTCCGCCTTACGAGCAGTACTTC. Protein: CASSSPPPYEQYF.

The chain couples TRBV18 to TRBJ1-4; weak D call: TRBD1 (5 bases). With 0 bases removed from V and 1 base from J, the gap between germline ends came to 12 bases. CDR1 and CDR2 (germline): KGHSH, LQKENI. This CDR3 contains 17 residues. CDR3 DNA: TGTGCCAGCTCACCACCGGAAATAGGGGAAACTAATGAAAAACTGTTTTTT. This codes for CASSPPEIGETNEKLFF.

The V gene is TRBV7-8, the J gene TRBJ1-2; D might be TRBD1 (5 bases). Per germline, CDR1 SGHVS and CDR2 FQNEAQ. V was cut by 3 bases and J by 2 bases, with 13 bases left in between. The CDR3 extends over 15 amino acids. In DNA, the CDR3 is TGTGCCAGCAGCTTTGTGGGACGGCAAAACTATGGCTACACCTTC. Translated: CASSFVGRQNYGYTF.

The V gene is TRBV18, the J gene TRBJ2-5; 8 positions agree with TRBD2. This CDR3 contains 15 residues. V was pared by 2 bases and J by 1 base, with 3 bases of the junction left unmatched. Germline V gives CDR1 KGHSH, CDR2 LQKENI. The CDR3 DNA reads TGTGCCAGCTCACCAAAGCGGGGGACCCAAGAGACCCAGTACTTC. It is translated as CASSPKRGTQETQYF.

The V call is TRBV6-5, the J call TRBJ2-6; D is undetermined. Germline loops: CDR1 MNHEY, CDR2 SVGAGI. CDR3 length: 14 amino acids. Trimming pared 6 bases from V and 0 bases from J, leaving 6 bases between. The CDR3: CASRVSSGANVLTF. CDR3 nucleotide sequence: TGTGCCAGCAGGGTGAGCTCTGGGGCCAACGTCCTGACTTTC.

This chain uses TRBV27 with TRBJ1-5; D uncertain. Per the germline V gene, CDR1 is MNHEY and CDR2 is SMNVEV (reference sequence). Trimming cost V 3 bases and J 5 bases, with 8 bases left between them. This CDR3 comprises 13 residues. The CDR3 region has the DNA TGTGCCAGCAGTTTTGGGCGGCATCAGCCCCAGCATTTT. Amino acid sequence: CASSFGRHQPQHF.

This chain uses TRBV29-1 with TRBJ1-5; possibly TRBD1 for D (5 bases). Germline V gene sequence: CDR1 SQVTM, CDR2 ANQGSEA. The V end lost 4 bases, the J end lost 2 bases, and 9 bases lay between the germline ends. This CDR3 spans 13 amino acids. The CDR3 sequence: CSVVTGGNQPQHF. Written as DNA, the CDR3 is TGCAGCGTTGTAACGGGGGGCAATCAGCCCCAGCATTTT.

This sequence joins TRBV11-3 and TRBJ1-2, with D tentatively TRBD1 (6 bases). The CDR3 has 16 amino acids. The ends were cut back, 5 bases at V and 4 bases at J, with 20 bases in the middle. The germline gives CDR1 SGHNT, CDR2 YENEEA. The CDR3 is CASSPWGGAAVYGYTF. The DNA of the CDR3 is TGTGCCAGCAGCCCATGGGGGGGGGCCGCCGTCTATGGCTACACCTTC.

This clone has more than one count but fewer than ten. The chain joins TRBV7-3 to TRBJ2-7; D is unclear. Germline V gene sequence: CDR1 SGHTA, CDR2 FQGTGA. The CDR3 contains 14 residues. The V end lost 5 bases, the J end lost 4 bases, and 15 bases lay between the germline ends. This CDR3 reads CASSRYLSPYEQYF. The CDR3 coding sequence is TGTGCCAGCAGCCGCTACTTAAGCCCATACGAGCAGTACTTC.

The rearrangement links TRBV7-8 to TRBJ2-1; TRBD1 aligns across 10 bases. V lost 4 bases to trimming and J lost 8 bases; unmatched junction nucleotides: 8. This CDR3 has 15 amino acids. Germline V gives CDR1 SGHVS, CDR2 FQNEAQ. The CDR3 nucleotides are TGTGCCAGCAGCTGGGTGACAGGGGGCCTCGATGAGCAGTTCTTC. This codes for CASSWVTGGLDEQFF.

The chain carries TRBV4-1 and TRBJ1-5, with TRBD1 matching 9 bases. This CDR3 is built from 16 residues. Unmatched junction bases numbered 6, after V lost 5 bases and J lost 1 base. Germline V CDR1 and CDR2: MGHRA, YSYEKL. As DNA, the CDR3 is TGCGCCAGCAGCTCACAGGGGGCGGGGAGCAATCAGCCCCAGCATTTT. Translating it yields CASSSQGAGSNQPQHF.

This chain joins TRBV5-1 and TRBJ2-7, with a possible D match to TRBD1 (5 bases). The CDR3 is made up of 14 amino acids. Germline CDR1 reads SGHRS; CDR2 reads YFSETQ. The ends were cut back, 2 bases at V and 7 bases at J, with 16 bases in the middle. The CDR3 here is CASSLSTGAWEQYF. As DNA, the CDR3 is TGCGCCAGCAGCTTAAGTACAGGCGCTTGGGAGCAGTACTTC.

CDR3 protein: CASSLEAGETLGEQFF. The CDR3 coding sequence is TGTGCCAGCAGCTTAGAGGCGGGAGAAACGTTGGGTGAGCAGTTCTTC. This chain links TRBV7-8 with TRBJ2-1; 7 bases fit TRBD2. This CDR3 is 16 amino acids long. V lost 1 base and J lost 9; bases outside the gene matches: 12. The germline V gene encodes CDR1 SGHVS and CDR2 FQNEAQ.